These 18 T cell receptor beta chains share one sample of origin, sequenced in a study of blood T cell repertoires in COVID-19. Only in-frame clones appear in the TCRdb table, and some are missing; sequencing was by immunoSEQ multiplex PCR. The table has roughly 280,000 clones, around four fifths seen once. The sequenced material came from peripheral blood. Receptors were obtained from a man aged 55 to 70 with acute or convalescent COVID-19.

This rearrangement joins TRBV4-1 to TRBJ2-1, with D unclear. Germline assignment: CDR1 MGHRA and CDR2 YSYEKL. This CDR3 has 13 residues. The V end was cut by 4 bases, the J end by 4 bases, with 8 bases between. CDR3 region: CASSLQAYNEQFF. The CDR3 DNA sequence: TGCGCCAGCAGCCTCCAGGCTTACAATGAGCAGTTCTTC.

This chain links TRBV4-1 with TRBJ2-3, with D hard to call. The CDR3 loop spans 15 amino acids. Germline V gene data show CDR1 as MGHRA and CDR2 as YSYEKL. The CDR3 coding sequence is TGCCCCTGCAGCCGACTCCCGACCTCCCCAGATACGCAGTATTTT. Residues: CPCSRLPTSPDTQYF.

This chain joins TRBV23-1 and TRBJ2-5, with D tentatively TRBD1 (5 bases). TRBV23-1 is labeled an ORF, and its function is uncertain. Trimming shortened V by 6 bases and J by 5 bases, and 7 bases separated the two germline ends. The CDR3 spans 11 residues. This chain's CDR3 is CASRTEETQYF. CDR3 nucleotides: TGCGCCAGCAGGACAGAGGAGACCCAGTACTTC.

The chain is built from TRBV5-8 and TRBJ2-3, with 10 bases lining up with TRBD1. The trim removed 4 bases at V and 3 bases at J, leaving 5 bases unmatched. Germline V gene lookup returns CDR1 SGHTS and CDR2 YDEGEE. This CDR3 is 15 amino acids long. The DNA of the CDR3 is TGTGCCAGCAGCCGCTGGACAGGGGGGACAGATACGCAGTATTTT. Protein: CASSRWTGGTDTQYF.

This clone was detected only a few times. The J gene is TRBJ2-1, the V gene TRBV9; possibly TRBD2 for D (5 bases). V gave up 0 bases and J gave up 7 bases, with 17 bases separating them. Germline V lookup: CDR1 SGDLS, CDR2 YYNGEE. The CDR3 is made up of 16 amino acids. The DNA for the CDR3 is TGTGCCAGCAGCGTAGGAGGAGGAGGACCGCTGAATGAGCAGTTCTTC. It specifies CASSVGGGGPLNEQFF. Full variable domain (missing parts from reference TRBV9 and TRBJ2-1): DSGVTQTPKHLITATGQRVTLRCSPRSGDLSVYWYQQSLDQGLQFLIQYYNGEERAKGNILERFSAQQFPDLHSELNLSSLELGDSALYFCASSVGGGGPLNEQFFGPGTRLTVL.

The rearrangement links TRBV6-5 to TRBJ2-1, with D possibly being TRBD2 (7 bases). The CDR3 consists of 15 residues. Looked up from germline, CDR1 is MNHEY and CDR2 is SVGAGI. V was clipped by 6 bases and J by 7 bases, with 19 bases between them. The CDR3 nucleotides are TGTGCCAGCAGGATAAGGGGGGGCCAGGGTAATGAGCAGTTCTTC. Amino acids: CASRIRGGQGNEQFF.

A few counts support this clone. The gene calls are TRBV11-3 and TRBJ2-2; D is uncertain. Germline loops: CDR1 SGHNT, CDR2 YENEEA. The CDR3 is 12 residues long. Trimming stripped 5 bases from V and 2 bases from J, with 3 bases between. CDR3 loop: CASSVNTGELFF. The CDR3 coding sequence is TGTGCCAGCAGCGTAAACACCGGGGAGCTGTTTTTT.

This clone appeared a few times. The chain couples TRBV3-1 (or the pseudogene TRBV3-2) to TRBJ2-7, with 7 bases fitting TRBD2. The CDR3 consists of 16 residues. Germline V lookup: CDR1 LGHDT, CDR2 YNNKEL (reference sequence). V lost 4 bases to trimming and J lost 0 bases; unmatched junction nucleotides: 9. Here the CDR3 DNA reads TGTGCCAGCAGCCCCCGAGCGGGGAGTCTCTCCTACGAGCAGTACTTC. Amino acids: CASSPRAGSLSYEQYF.

The CDR3 here is CATSERQGASEQYF. CDR3 DNA: TGTGCCACCAGTGAAAGACAGGGGGCCTCCGAGCAGTACTTC. This chain joins TRBV24-1 and TRBJ2-7, with TRBD1 identical over 10 bases. Per the germline V gene, CDR1 is KGHDR and CDR2 is SFDVKD. CDR3 length: 14 amino acids. Unmatched junction bases numbered 5, after V lost 4 bases and J lost 6 bases.

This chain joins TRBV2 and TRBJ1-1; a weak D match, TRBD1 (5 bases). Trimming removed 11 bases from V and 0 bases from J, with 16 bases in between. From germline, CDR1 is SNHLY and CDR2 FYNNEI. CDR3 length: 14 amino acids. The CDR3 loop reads CARRGGTMNTEAFF. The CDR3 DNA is TGTGCCCGGCGGGGGGGAACCATGAACACTGAAGCTTTCTTT.

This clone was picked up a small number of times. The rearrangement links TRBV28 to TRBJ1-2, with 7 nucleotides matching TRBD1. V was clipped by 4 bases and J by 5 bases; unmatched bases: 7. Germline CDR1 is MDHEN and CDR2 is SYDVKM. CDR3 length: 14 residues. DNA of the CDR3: TGTGCCAGCAGTTCCCGTACAGGGGAGTATGGCTACACCTTC. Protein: CASSSRTGEYGYTF.

The CDR3 DNA reads as TGTGCCAGCAGAACAGGGCCGTACAATGAGCAGTTCTTC. Amino acid sequence: CASRTGPYNEQFF. The chain carries TRBV6-5 and TRBJ2-1; D is perhaps TRBD1 (6 bases). Germline CDR1 and CDR2: MNHEY and SVGAGI. CDR3 length equals 13 residues. Deletions cut 6 bases from V and 4 bases from J, with 10 bases between.

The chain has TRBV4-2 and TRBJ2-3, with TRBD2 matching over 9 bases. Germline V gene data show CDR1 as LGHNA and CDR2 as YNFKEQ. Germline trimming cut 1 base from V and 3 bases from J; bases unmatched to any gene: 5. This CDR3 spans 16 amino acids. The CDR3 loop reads CASSQVGGRVTDTQYF. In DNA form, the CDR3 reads TGTGCCAGCAGCCAAGTAGGCGGGAGGGTGACAGATACGCAGTATTTT.

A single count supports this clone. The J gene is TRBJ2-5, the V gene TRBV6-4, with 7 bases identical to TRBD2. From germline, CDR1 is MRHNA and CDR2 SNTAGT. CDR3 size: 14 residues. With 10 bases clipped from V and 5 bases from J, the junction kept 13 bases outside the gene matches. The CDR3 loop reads CATASTSASETQYF. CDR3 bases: TGTGCCACCGCGTCAACTAGCGCCAGTGAGACCCAGTACTTC.

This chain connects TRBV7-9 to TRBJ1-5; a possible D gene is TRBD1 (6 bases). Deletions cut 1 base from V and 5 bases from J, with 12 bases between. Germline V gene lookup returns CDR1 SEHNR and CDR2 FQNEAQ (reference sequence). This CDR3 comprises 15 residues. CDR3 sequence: CASSLGGLGDQPQHF. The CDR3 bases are TGTGCCAGCAGCTTAGGGGGGCTCGGGGATCAGCCCCAGCATTTT.

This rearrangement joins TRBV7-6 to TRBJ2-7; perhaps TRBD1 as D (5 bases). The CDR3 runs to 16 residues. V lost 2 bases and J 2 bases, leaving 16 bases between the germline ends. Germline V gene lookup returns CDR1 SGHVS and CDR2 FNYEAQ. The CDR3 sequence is CASSLQNSRATYEQYF. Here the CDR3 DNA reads TGTGCCAGCAGCTTACAGAACAGCAGGGCTACCTACGAGCAGTACTTC. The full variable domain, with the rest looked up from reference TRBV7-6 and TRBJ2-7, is GAGVSQSPRYKVTKRGQDVALRCDPISGHVSLYWYRQALGQGPEFLTYFNYEAQQDKSGLPNDRFSAERPEGSISTLTIQRTEQRDSAMYRCASSLQNSRATYEQYFGPGTRLTVT.

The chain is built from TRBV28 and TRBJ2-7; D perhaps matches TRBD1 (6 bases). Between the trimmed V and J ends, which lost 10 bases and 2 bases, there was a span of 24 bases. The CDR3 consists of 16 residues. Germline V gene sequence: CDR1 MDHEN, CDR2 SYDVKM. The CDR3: CATTHGRGTAAYEQYF. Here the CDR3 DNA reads TGTGCCACCACGCACGGTAGGGGGACGGCTGCCTACGAGCAGTACTTC.

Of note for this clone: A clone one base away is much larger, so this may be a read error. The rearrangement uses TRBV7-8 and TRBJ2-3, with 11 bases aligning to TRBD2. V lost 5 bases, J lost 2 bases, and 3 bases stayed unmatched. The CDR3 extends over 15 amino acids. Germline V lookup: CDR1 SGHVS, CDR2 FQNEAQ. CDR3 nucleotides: TGTGCCAGCAGCCCGACTAGCGGGGACACAGATACGCAGTATTTT. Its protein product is CASSPTSGDTDTQYF.